A selection of T cell receptor beta chains follows, all from one sample in a study of blood T cell repertoires in COVID-19. Profiling relied on immunoSEQ multiplex PCR, and the TCRdb table lists in-frame clones only, not all of them. The data hold approximately 230,000 clones, with 88% observed a single time. The sequenced sample consisted of peripheral blood. The receptor source for this set is a woman aged 25 to 39 with COVID-19, enrolled during active disease. The CDR3 runs from the conserved cysteine through the conserved F or W. A D gene is named only where the DNA matches it firmly. Where a row states a size, it is once, few, many or the class of an expanded clone; other rows omit it.

v_call	j_call	clone_size	d_call	cdr3_nt	cdr3_aa
TRBV5-1	TRBJ2-2	NA	TRBD2	TGCGCCAGCAGCTTCACTCTAGCGGGAGCCGGGGAGCTGTTTTTT	CASSFTLAGAGELFF
TRBV4-1	TRBJ2-2	NA	TRBD2	TGCGCCAGCAGCTTAGCGGGATACGGGTTGTACACCGGGGAGCTGTTTTTT	CASSLAGYGLYTGELFF
TRBV5-4	TRBJ1-2	NA	TRBD1	TGTGCCAGCAGCCCCCGAAGTGGCCGGACAGGAGATAACTATGGCTACACCTTC	CASSPRSGRTGDNYGYTF
TRBV4-2	TRBJ1-5	few	NA	TGTGCCAGCAGCCAAGACCCCAGGGGAAGCAATCAGCCCCAGCATTTT	CASSQDPRGSNQPQHF
TRBV6-2/TRBV6-3	TRBJ2-3	once	TRBD2	TGTGCCAGCAGCGAGGACGGACTAGCAGCTCTTGCTACGCAGTATTTT	CASSEDGLAALATQYF
TRBV6-5	TRBJ1-1	few	TRBD1	TGTGCCAGCAGAATTGACAGGGGGCGTTCTGAAGCTTTCTTT	CASRIDRGRSEAFF
TRBV7-9	TRBJ1-3	few	NA	TGTGCCACAAAGGGAGGCTCTGGAAACACCATATATTTT	CATKGGSGNTIYF
TRBV5-4	TRBJ2-7	once	NA	TGTGCCAGCAGCCTGGAACTGGACAGTACCTACGAGCAGTACTTC	CASSLELDSTYEQYF
TRBV2	TRBJ2-7	NA	NA	TGTGCCAGCAGTGGGCAGAACTACGAGCAGTACTTC	CASSGQNYEQYF
TRBV7-2	TRBJ1-1	NA	TRBD1	TGTGCCAGCAGCTTATTCTCCAGGGGGACGATCACTGAAGCTTTCTTT	CASSLFSRGTITEAFF
TRBV19	TRBJ2-2	NA	NA	TGTGCCAGTAGGGGGGGGCCCCCGAACACCGGGGAGCTGTTTTTT	CASRGGPPNTGELFF
TRBV7-2	TRBJ1-6	NA	TRBD1	TGTGCCAGCAGCTGGGACAGCTCCTATAATTCACCCCTCCACTTT	CASSWDSSYNSPLHF
TRBV9	TRBJ2-5	few	TRBD2	TGTGCCAGCAGCCTGAGGGGTCCGGGAGGGCCAGAGACCCAGTACTTC	CASSLRGPGGPETQYF
TRBV24-1	TRBJ2-5	NA	NA	TGTGCCACTCGACCGACAGGTCAAGAGACCCAGTACTTC	CATRPTGQETQYF
TRBV18	TRBJ2-3	NA	TRBD1	TGTGCCAGCTCACCCGGACAGGGTATAGATACGCAGTATTTT	CASSPGQGIDTQYF
TRBV19	TRBJ2-1	NA	TRBD2	TGTGCCATCCCCCCGGGGCTAGCGGGGCGGGAGCAGTTCTTC	CAIPPGLAGREQFF
TRBV19	TRBJ2-7	NA	NA	TGTGCCAGTAGGATAGACAGCCGGGGCTCCTACGAGCAGTACTTC	CASRIDSRGSYEQYF
TRBV4-3	TRBJ1-1	many	TRBD1	TGCGCCAGCAGCCAAGAGAAGGGGGCGCGTACTGAAGCTTTCTTT	CASSQEKGARTEAFF